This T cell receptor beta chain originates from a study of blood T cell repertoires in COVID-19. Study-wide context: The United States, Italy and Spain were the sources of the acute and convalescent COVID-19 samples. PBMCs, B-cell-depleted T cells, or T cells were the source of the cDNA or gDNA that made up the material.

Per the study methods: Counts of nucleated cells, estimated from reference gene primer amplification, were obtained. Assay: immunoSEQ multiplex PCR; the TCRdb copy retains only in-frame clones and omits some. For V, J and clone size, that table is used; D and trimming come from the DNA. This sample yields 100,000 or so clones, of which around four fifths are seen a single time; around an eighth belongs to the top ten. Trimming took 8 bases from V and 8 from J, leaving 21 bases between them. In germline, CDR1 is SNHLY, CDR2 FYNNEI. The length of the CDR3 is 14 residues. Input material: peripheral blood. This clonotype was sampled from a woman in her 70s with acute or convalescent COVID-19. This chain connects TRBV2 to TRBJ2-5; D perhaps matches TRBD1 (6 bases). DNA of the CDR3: TGTGCCAGCCTCCGGGACGGTGCCAGGGGAACCCAGTACTTC. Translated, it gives CASLRDGARGTQYF.